This T cell receptor beta chain was obtained from a study of blood T cell repertoires in COVID-19. The germline CDR1 and CDR2 sequences are LNHDA and SQIVND (reference sequence). V gave up 6 bases and J gave up 5 bases; unmatched junction bases: 9. CDR3 length: 16 residues. Generated by immunoSEQ multiplex PCR, the TCRdb table keeps only in-frame clones and is missing some. The repertoire holds about 180,000 clones, with roughly 87% as singletons. This clone was seen a few times. During active infection, Seattle patients enrolled and were then monitored through disease. The rearrangement links TRBV19 to TRBJ1-6, with 8 bases identical to TRBD1. The sample comprised peripheral blood. This receptor was obtained from a woman in her 70s with COVID-19, enrolled during active disease. The CDR3 DNA sequence: TGTGCCAGTAGGTCCAGAGGACAGGGCGATAATTCACCCCTCCACTTT. The encoded protein is CASRSRGQGDNSPLHF.